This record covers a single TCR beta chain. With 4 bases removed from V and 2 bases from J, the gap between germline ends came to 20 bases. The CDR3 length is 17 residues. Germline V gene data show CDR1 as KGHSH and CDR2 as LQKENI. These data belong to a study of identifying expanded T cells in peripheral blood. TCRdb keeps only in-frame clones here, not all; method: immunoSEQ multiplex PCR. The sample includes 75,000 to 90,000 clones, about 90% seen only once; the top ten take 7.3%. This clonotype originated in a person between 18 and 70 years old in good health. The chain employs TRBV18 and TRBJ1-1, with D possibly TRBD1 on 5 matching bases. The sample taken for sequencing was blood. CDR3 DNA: TGTGCCAGCTCACGAGGAGTACCGTCGGGGGGAAACACTGAAGCTTTCTTT. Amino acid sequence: CASSRGVPSGGNTEAFF.